One sample yielded the 5 T cell receptor beta chains listed below, sequenced in a study of graft-versus-host responses after intestinal transplantation listed by TCRdb under 2021. Their antigens are not known. The library was generated by the immunoSEQ multiplex PCR assay. This is the immuneACCESS table as TCRdb keeps it, with only in-frame sequences that have V and J called. A part of the clones is gone; compared with another copy, unresolved V genes explain less than half, and the rest is unexplained. The sample records fewer than 130,000 clones, over 85% of which are singletons. Jointly, the top ten make up 0.4% to 0.55% of the sample. This specimen's time point label, interpreted: cells obtained before transplantation from donor or recipient. Sequenced material: unstimulated CD8+ T cells sorted from spleen or lymph node cells, taken before intestinal transplant. The receptors derive from a human donor who received an intestinal transplant.

The V call is TRBV13, the J call TRBJ2-7, with D unclear. V was pared by 5 bases and J by 2 bases, with 7 bases between. Germline V CDR1 and CDR2: PRHDT, FYEKMQ (reference sequence). The CDR3 covers 12 residues. This chain's CDR3 is CASSPNPYEQYF. As DNA, the CDR3 is TGTGCCAGCAGCCCCAACCCCTACGAGCAGTACTTC.

The chain links TRBV2 to TRBJ2-3; D is undetermined. The CDR3 covers 13 residues. V lost 5 bases and J lost 0, with 6 bases in between. The V gene's germline CDR1 is SNHLY and CDR2 FYNNEI. The CDR3 DNA reads TGTGCCAGCAGTTTCGACAGCACAGATACGCAGTATTTT. Amino acid sequence: CASSFDSTDTQYF.

The chain carries TRBV6-5 and TRBJ1-1; D remains unclear. Germline V gene lookup returns CDR1 MNHEY and CDR2 SVGAGI. The CDR3 is 15 residues long. Trimming stripped 7 bases from V and 2 bases from J, with 17 bases between. The chain's CDR3 is CASNIGRSTNTEAFF. The CDR3 nucleotides are TGTGCCAGCAACATAGGCCGCAGCACCAACACTGAAGCTTTCTTT.

V is TRBV21-1 and J is TRBJ2-5; no DNA check was done on the table's D call, TRBD1. The J call may be faulty, since TRBJ2-7 better matches the DNA end. TRBV21-1 is noted as a pseudogene. This CDR3 is built from 19 residues. The CDR3 protein is CASSVLQGDEATSSYEQYF. The CDR3 DNA reads as TGTGCCAGCAGCGTCCTCCAGGGGGACGAGGCCACGAGCTCCTACGAGCAGTACTTC.

The chain has TRBV28 and TRBJ2-4, with TRBD1 identical over 10 bases. In germline, CDR1 is MDHEN, CDR2 SYDVKM. V shed 3 bases, J shed 10 bases, and the junction held 3 bases outside the gene matches. This CDR3 spans 13 amino acids. CDR3 residues: CASSLDRGSIQYF. CDR3 DNA: TGTGCCAGCAGTTTGGACAGGGGGTCTATTCAGTACTTC. Complete variable domain (other parts from reference TRBV28 and TRBJ2-4): DVKVTQSSRYLVKRTGEKVFLECVQDMDHENMFWYRQDPGLGLRLIYFSYDVKMKEKGDIPEGYSVSREKKERFSLILESASTNQTSMYLCASSLDRGSIQYFGAGTRLSVL.